Below, 11 T cell receptor beta chains from the same sample are listed, as sequenced in a study of blood T cell repertoires in COVID-19. Repertoires were generated with immunoSEQ multiplex PCR, while TCRdb's copy carries only in-frame clones and drops some. The table lists tens of thousands of clones, about 88% of them singletons, with about 7.7% in the top ten. The sequenced material came from peripheral blood. All receptors derive from a man between 60 and 75 years old with acute or convalescent COVID-19.

The chain couples TRBV27 to TRBJ1-1; TRBD1 matches 8 bases. Germline V CDR1 and CDR2: MNHEY, SMNVEV (reference sequence). V trimming: 5 bases; J trimming: 4 bases; junction bases outside the gene matches: 12. The CDR3 spans 16 residues. The CDR3 sequence is CASSPLPHTGGTEAFF. In nucleotides, the CDR3 is TGTGCCAGCAGTCCCCTCCCACACACAGGGGGCACTGAAGCTTTCTTT.

The J gene is TRBJ1-2, the V gene TRBV6-2 or TRBV6-3; 7 positions match TRBD1. Germline V CDR1 and CDR2: MNHEY, SVGEGT. J was trimmed by 8 bases and V by 5 bases; bases with no gene match: 5. The CDR3 covers 12 residues. The CDR3: CASSPGTAGYTF. The CDR3 bases are TGTGCCAGCAGTCCAGGGACAGCGGGCTACACCTTC.

This clone was observed a handful of times. The V gene is TRBV6-5, the J gene TRBJ1-4, with unresolved D. The CDR3 extends over 15 amino acids. Trimming pared 6 bases from V and 2 bases from J, leaving 13 bases between. Germline-derived CDR1 and CDR2 are MNHEY and SVGAGI. This chain's CDR3 is CASRRSVGTNEKLFF. The CDR3 nucleotides are TGTGCCAGCAGACGGAGTGTGGGTACTAATGAAAAACTGTTTTTT.

This chain links TRBV30 with TRBJ1-4, with 9 bases identical to TRBD1. This CDR3 contains 15 residues. Trimming took 4 bases from V and 8 from J; bases not matched to a gene: 11. Germline V gene data show CDR1 as GTSNPN and CDR2 as SVGIG (reference sequence). DNA for the CDR3: TGTGCCTGGACCCCAGACAGGGGGTGGGTGGAAAAACTGTTTTTT. This translates into CAWTPDRGWVEKLFF.

The CDR3 DNA is TGCGCCAGCAGCCAAGAGGCCACCCGCTATGGCTACACCTTC. It translates to CASSQEATRYGYTF. J is TRBJ1-2 and V is TRBV4-1, with no clear D. Trimming cost V 0 bases and J 4 bases, with 9 bases left between them. From germline, CDR1 is MGHRA and CDR2 YSYEKL. The CDR3 is made up of 14 amino acids.

CDR3 DNA sequence: TGTGCCAGCAGTGCGAGGACAAGGGGTTCTCTTAGGGGAAACACCATATATTTT. It translates to CASSARTRGSLRGNTIYF. This chain joins TRBV2 and TRBJ1-3; D is possibly TRBD1 (5 bases). The CDR3 length is 18 residues. V lost 4 bases and J 4 bases, leaving 23 bases between the germline ends. Looked up from germline, CDR1 is SNHLY and CDR2 is FYNNEI.

The chain is built from TRBV21-1 and TRBJ1-2; the table's D call, TRBD1, has no DNA check behind it. TRBV21-1 has pseudogene status. This CDR3 spans 14 amino acids. CDR3 amino acids: CASSKVTPNYGYTF. The CDR3 bases are TGTGCCAGCAGCAAAGTGACACCAAACTATGGCTACACCTTC.

V usage is TRBV19 and J usage is TRBJ2-7, with 10 bases matching TRBD1. V was clipped by 6 bases and J by 4 bases; unmatched bases: 6. The CDR3 extends over 14 amino acids. Germline values: CDR1 LNHDA, CDR2 SQIVND (reference sequence). CDR3 protein: CASRSGQGIYEQYF. In nucleotides, the CDR3 is TGTGCCAGTAGGTCGGGACAGGGGATTTACGAGCAGTACTTC. Full variable domain (rest looked up from reference TRBV19 and TRBJ2-7): DGGITQSPKYLFRKEGQNVTLSCEQNLNHDAMYWYRQDPGQGLRLIYYSQIVNDFQKGDIAEGYSVSREKKESFPLTVTSAQKNPTAFYLCASRSGQGIYEQYFGPGTRLTVT.

In its sample, this clone was seen once. This rearrangement joins TRBV14 to TRBJ2-4, with 11 bases aligning to TRBD2. Germline trimming cut 1 base from V and 7 bases from J; bases unmatched to any gene: 9. The CDR3 is 17 residues long. Germline lookup yields CDR1 SGHDN and CDR2 FVKESK. The CDR3: CASSQGVIAGGRNIQYF. CDR3 sequence (DNA): TGTGCCAGCAGCCAAGGAGTTATAGCGGGAGGGCGGAACATTCAGTACTTC.

The gene calls are TRBV6-2 or TRBV6-3 and TRBJ1-4; D remains ambiguous. Germline V gives CDR1 MNHEY, CDR2 SVGEGT. This CDR3 is built from 16 residues. V was shortened by 1 base and J by 0 bases, with 9 bases between the two germline ends. This chain's CDR3 is CASSYYVKTTNEKLFF. The CDR3 DNA reads TGTGCCAGCAGTTACTATGTCAAAACAACTAATGAAAAACTGTTTTTT.

V is TRBV4-1 and J is TRBJ2-5, with D unresolved. Germline V gene lookup returns CDR1 MGHRA and CDR2 YSYEKL. The CDR3 spans 13 residues. Trimming cost V 2 bases and J 5 bases, with 9 bases left between them. This chain's CDR3 is CASSQPNLETQYF. CDR3 nucleotide sequence: TGCGCCAGCAGCCAACCTAATTTGGAGACCCAGTACTTC.